The 22 T cell receptor beta chains given below trace back to one sample, sequenced in a study of regulatory T cells in long-lasting Graves disease. Arm-PCR of CDR3 regions and iRepertoire HTBI primers were used to build TCR beta libraries. TCRdb used MiXCR to reprocess the multiplex PCR reads, holding one entry per CDR3 protein. The data show a few hundred thousand distinct CDR3 sequences, roughly 24% seen once. As for time point: persistent/refractory GD, antithyroid drugs over 5 years with positive TRAb. RNA isolated from PBMCs was used to make the TCR library. The sequencing here drew on peripheral blood mononuclear cells (PBMCs), taken when the disease was refractory, from a patient treated with antithyroid drugs. Every receptor here comes from a woman aged 40 to 50 with Graves disease.

This clonotype was observed a handful of times. This chain links TRBV6-5 with TRBJ1-1, with D perhaps matching TRBD1 (5 bases). The germline V and J ends were trimmed by 2 bases and 5 bases, with 15 bases remaining between them. CDR1 and CDR2 (germline): MNHEY, SVGAGI. CDR3 length: 15 amino acids. CDR3 sequence: CASSYRVRDRTEAFF. The DNA of the CDR3 is TGTGCCAGCAGTTACAGGGTCAGGGATAGAACTGAAGCTTTCTTT.

This clonotype appeared a few times. This chain connects TRBV6-1 to TRBJ2-5; TRBD1 agrees at 9 bases. The germline gives CDR1 MNHNS, CDR2 SASEGT. Trimming cost V 5 bases and J 2 bases; bases outside gene matches: 9. This CDR3 is built from 16 residues. In DNA form, the CDR3 reads TGTGCCAGCAGTAAAGGGACAGGGTCCTTTCAAGAGACCCAGTACTTC. Its translation is CASSKGTGSFQETQYF.

The chain has TRBV9 and TRBJ2-5; D possibly corresponds to TRBD1 (6 bases). The CDR3 is 15 residues long. The germline V gene encodes CDR1 SGDLS and CDR2 YYNGEE. The ends were cut back, 4 bases at V and 2 bases at J, with 15 bases in the middle. The CDR3 loop reads CASSLGGLPQETQYF. DNA for the CDR3: TGTGCCAGCAGCTTAGGGGGTCTACCTCAAGAGACCCAGTACTTC.

The sample holds many counts of this clonotype. J is TRBJ2-4 and V is TRBV3-1, with D possibly being TRBD1 (6 bases). Looked up from germline, CDR1 is LGHDT and CDR2 is YNNKEL (reference sequence). CDR3 length: 14 residues. Trimming shortened V by 6 bases and J by 8 bases, and 17 bases separated the two germline ends. CDR3 loop: CASRRTGTSDIQYF. The DNA of the CDR3 is TGTGCCAGCAGACGAACCGGGACATCTGACATTCAGTACTTC.

There are a few counts of this clonotype. This chain joins TRBV5-8 and TRBJ2-7; D may be TRBD2 (7 bases). Trimming shortened V by 4 bases and J by 7 bases, and 15 bases separated the two germline ends. The germline V gene encodes CDR1 SGHTS and CDR2 YDEGEE. CDR3 length equals 13 residues. This chain's CDR3 is CASSRGGGREQYF. The DNA of the CDR3 is TGTGCCAGCAGCCGTGGGGGGGGGCGTGAGCAGTACTTC.

This clonotype occurred once. The chain couples TRBV30 to TRBJ1-5, with TRBD1 matching over 8 bases. The germline V gene encodes CDR1 GTSNPN and CDR2 SVGIG (reference sequence). The ends lost 3 bases at V and 6 bases at J; junction bases unmatched: 7. The CDR3 is made up of 14 amino acids. The CDR3, as DNA: TGTGCCTGGAGAACACAGGGGGATACTCAGCCCCAGCATTTT. It specifies CAWRTQGDTQPQHF.

This clonotype was counted ten times or more. The chain combines TRBV27 with TRBJ2-2; possibly TRBD1 for D (5 bases). From germline, CDR1 is MNHEY and CDR2 SMNVEV (reference sequence). Between the trimmed V and J ends, which lost 7 bases and 6 bases, there was a span of 12 bases. The CDR3 runs 13 residues. The CDR3 sequence: CASTQGASGELFF. CDR3 nucleotide sequence: TGTGCCAGCACCCAGGGCGCATCCGGGGAGCTGTTTTTT.

This clonotype was detected many times. The J gene is TRBJ1-4, the V gene TRBV3-1; 8 bases align to TRBD1. CDR1 is LGHDT, CDR2 YNNKEL, per germline (reference sequence). The CDR3 is 15 residues long. V lost 5 bases, J lost 7 bases, and 9 bases stayed unmatched. As DNA, the CDR3 is TGTGCCAGCAGCTCCACCGGACAGGGTATTGAAAAACTGTTTTTT. Translating gives CASSSTGQGIEKLFF.

This clonotype showed up just a few times. This chain connects TRBV5-1 to TRBJ1-1; D might be TRBD1 (5 bases). CDR3 size: 15 residues. Trimming took off 2 bases at V and 5 bases at J, with 16 bases between the two ends. Germline values: CDR1 SGHRS, CDR2 YFSETQ. CDR3 residues: CASSFPGSGRTEAFF. The CDR3, as DNA: TGCGCCAGCAGCTTTCCAGGGTCGGGGCGGACTGAAGCTTTCTTT.

Worth noting for this clonotype: A read error may be the cause here, since a much bigger clone is one base away. The chain employs TRBV3-1 and TRBJ1-1; D gene uncertain. The V end was cut by 1 base, the J end by 9 bases, with 6 bases between. This CDR3 comprises 11 residues. CDR1 is LGHDT and CDR2 is YNNKEL in the germline V gene (reference sequence). CDR3 bases: TGTGCCAGCAGCCAAGCCGGGCAAGCTTTCTTT. Translating it yields CASSQAGQAFF.

The chain carries TRBV7-9 and TRBJ1-1, with 10 bases identical to TRBD1. Losses at the gene ends were 5 bases for V and 4 bases for J; bases not matched to a gene: 7. This CDR3 spans 15 amino acids. Germline CDR1 and CDR2: SEHNR and FQNEAQ (reference sequence). CDR3 amino acids: CASSVTGTGATEAFF. CDR3 nucleotides: TGTGCCAGCAGCGTTACCGGGACAGGGGCCACTGAAGCTTTCTTT.

This clonotype was recorded once. The chain recombines TRBV7-9 with TRBJ2-7; 9 bases align to TRBD2. Trimming at V came to 5 bases and at J to 6 bases, leaving 11 bases not matched to a gene. The CDR3 runs 15 residues. Germline V lookup: CDR1 SEHNR, CDR2 FQNEAQ (reference sequence). The DNA of the CDR3 is TGTGCCAGCAGCCGATTTAGCGGGAGTTTCGTCGAGCAGTACTTC. Encoded protein: CASSRFSGSFVEQYF.

This clonotype was seen a few times. The rearrangement uses TRBV30 and TRBJ2-7; 9 bases are shared with TRBD1. Germline V gene data show CDR1 as GTSNPN and CDR2 as SVGIG (reference sequence). The CDR3 is 13 amino acids. Trimming took 4 bases from V and 2 from J; bases not matched to a gene: 3. The CDR3 spells CAWTRDRAYEQYF. CDR3 DNA sequence: TGTGCCTGGACCCGGGACAGGGCCTACGAGCAGTACTTC. The entire variable domain, with the rest obtained from reference TRBV30 and TRBJ2-7, is as follows: SQTIHQWPATLVQPVGSPLSLECTVEGTSNPNLYWYRQAAGRGLQLLFYSVGIGQISSEVPQNLSASRPQDRQFILSSKKLLLSDSGFYLCAWTRDRAYEQYFGPGTRLTVT.

Many counts were recorded for this clonotype. The V and J genes are TRBV6-1 and TRBJ1-5; 9 bases are a match to TRBD1. The V segment lost 6 bases and the J segment 6 bases; nucleotides outside the gene matches: 12. The V gene's germline CDR1 is MNHNS and CDR2 SASEGT. The CDR3 runs to 16 residues. CDR3 region: CASSSIGQGFVQPQHF. The DNA of the CDR3 is TGTGCCAGCAGCTCTATCGGACAGGGGTTCGTTCAGCCCCAGCATTTT.

The CDR3 DNA sequence: TGTGCCAGCAGCTTCTTAGGCAGCCCGACCTACGAGCAGTACTTC. Translated: CASSFLGSPTYEQYF. J is TRBJ2-7 and V is TRBV28, with D hard to call. CDR1 and CDR2 from the germline V gene are MDHEN and SYDVKM. V lost 6 bases and J 2 bases, leaving 17 bases between the germline ends. The CDR3 is 15 amino acids.

The chain combines TRBV20-1 with TRBJ2-5; no clear D. The CDR3 extends over 12 amino acids. V lost 7 bases, J lost 5 bases, and 14 bases lay in between. Germline V gene data show CDR1 as DFQATT and CDR2 as SNEGSKA (reference sequence). The CDR3 sequence: CSGLSGYETQYF. Written as DNA, the CDR3 is TGCAGTGGTCTTTCCGGGTATGAGACCCAGTACTTC.

This clonotype showed up many times. The rearrangement links TRBV11-2 to TRBJ1-5, with TRBD1 as a possible D gene (5 bases). V dropped 4 bases and J dropped 5 bases, with 21 bases sitting between them. The germline gives CDR1 SGHAT, CDR2 FQNNGV. The CDR3 runs to 17 residues. The CDR3 region has the DNA TGTGCCAGCAGCTCCGCTTTTAGGCAGGGCCTCCATCAGCCCCAGCATTTT. Its translation: CASSSAFRQGLHQPQHF.

Of note for this clonotype: A read error may produce the germline difference seen at one junction end. The chain combines TRBV14 with TRBJ1-1; D remains ambiguous. The CDR3 extends over 14 amino acids. From germline, CDR1 is SGHDN and CDR2 FVKESK. The CDR3 DNA sequence: TGTGCCAGCAGCCGAACAGTCATGAACACTGAAACTTTCTTT. It specifies CASSRTVMNTETFF.

In this sample, this clonotype turned up a few times. The rearrangement uses TRBV7-9 and TRBJ1-4; D is uncertain. V dropped 3 bases and J dropped 7 bases, with 6 bases sitting between them. The CDR3 has 12 amino acids. Per germline, CDR1 SEHNR and CDR2 FQNEAQ (reference sequence). This chain's CDR3 is CASSFVSEKLFF. The CDR3 region has the DNA TGTGCCAGCAGCTTTGTGAGTGAAAAACTGTTTTTT.

This clonotype showed up just a few times. The genes are TRBV24-1 and TRBJ2-1; 7 positions agree with TRBD1. CDR3 length: 14 residues. Germline V gene lookup returns CDR1 KGHDR and CDR2 SFDVKD. After removal of 7 bases from V and 4 bases from J, the junction contained 6 bases not matched to a gene. CDR3: CATRDKGQYNEQFF. In DNA, the CDR3 is TGTGCCACCAGAGACAAGGGACAGTACAATGAGCAGTTCTTC.

This clonotype was seen more than once but under ten times. Compared with germline, one end of the junction differs, possibly owing to a read error. This chain connects TRBV12-3 or TRBV12-4 to TRBJ2-1; no definite D call. The CDR3 length is 11 residues. As DNA, the CDR3 is TGTGCCAGCAGCTTAGTAAATGAGCAGTTCTTC. This sequence encodes CASSLVNEQFF.

This chain connects TRBV12-3 or TRBV12-4 to TRBJ2-1; tentatively, D is TRBD2 (5 bases). V was shortened by 6 bases and J by 0 bases, with 18 bases between the two germline ends. The CDR3 runs 17 residues. CDR3 residues: CASSLRRGYSSYNEQFF. DNA for the CDR3: TGTGCCAGCAGCCTCCGGAGAGGGTACAGCTCCTACAATGAGCAGTTCTTC.